Sequencing of this T cell receptor beta chain was carried out in a study of spatial heterogeneity in lung cancer. At the level of the study: Counts of TCR transcripts in tumor regions tracked strongly with a T cell module score that came from matched bulk RNA-seq. In raw reads, more than 8.5 appearances on average were recorded for each unique TCR and UMI combination. Study-level results: Counts that tracked tumor mutation counts were those of expanded intratumoral alpha and beta TCRs.

Per the germline V gene, CDR1 is MNHEY and CDR2 is SVGAGI. The germline V and J ends were trimmed by 6 bases and 0 bases, with 21 bases remaining between them. This CDR3 comprises 17 residues. Via MiXCR, TCRdb re-called the 5' RACE reads, giving one row per CDR3 protein. This sample has about 28,000 distinct CDR3 sequences; under 8.5% occur once, and the top ten carry over 20%. Comment on this clonotype: Its antigen is unknown.

The time point is: sample taken at primary tumor resection. A total of roughly 72 untreated early-stage non-small cell lung cancer patients served as donors. Material: lung tumor tissue, obtained at surgery. This rearrangement joins TRBV6-5 to TRBJ2-7; D is uncertain. The source is a male donor with early-stage non-small cell lung cancer. CDR3 amino acids: CASSPFPSRTTSYEQYF. CDR3 in DNA: TGTGCCAGCAGCCCTTTTCCGTCCAGGACCACCTCCTACGAGCAGTACTTC.